Below, 15 T cell receptor beta chains from the same sample are listed, as sequenced in a study of blood T cell repertoires in COVID-19. The data were produced by immunoSEQ multiplex PCR, yet TCRdb's version contains in-frame clones alone and is incomplete. The sample lists 250,000 or so clones; about 80% were seen once. Sequencing used peripheral blood. These receptors all stem from a woman aged 80 or older with acute or convalescent COVID-19.

The rearrangement links TRBV5-1 to TRBJ1-3; D not resolved. The germline V gene encodes CDR1 SGHRS and CDR2 YFSETQ. The CDR3 loop spans 16 amino acids. V was cut by 4 bases and J by 3 bases, with 17 bases left in between. The CDR3: CASSANEGGRGNTIYF. As DNA, the CDR3 is TGCGCCAGCAGCGCGAACGAGGGTGGTCGTGGAAACACCATATATTTT.

CDR3 protein: CAISESSEHYEQYF. The CDR3, as DNA: TGTGCCATCAGTGAGTCATCTGAACACTACGAGCAGTACTTC. The rearrangement links TRBV10-3 to TRBJ2-7, with D hard to call. Deletions cut 0 bases from V and 3 bases from J, with 9 bases between. The CDR3 totals 14 residues. Per the germline V gene, CDR1 is ENHRY and CDR2 is SYGVKD.

The J gene is TRBJ1-5, the V gene TRBV19; D is undetermined. This CDR3 spans 14 amino acids. From germline, CDR1 is LNHDA and CDR2 SQIVND (reference sequence). With 3 bases removed from V and 8 bases from J, the gap between germline ends came to 14 bases. CDR3 nucleotides: TGTGCCAGTAGTATCCGTTGGGGAGTTGAGCCCCAGCATTTT. Protein product: CASSIRWGVEPQHF.

The chain links TRBV13 to TRBJ2-1; TRBD2 agrees at 13 bases. CDR1 and CDR2 from the germline V gene are PRHDT and FYEKMQ (reference sequence). The CDR3 runs 17 residues. With 9 bases clipped from V and 0 bases from J, the junction kept 8 bases outside the gene matches. The CDR3: CASSDGTSGNSYNEQFF. For the CDR3, the DNA is TGTGCCAGTTCTGACGGGACTAGCGGGAACTCCTACAATGAGCAGTTCTTC.

The chain recombines TRBV28 with TRBJ2-5; TRBD1 aligns across 12 bases. The V gene's germline CDR1 is MDHEN and CDR2 SYDVKM. J lost 4 bases, V lost 4 bases, and 4 bases had no gene match. This CDR3 has 15 residues. The CDR3 reads CASSSQGQGAETQYF. CDR3 in DNA: TGTGCCAGCAGTTCCCAGGGACAGGGGGCAGAGACCCAGTACTTC.

This chain links TRBV6-5 with TRBJ2-2, with D maybe TRBD2 (6 bases). This CDR3 region has 14 residues. Germline-derived CDR1 and CDR2 are MNHEY and SVGAGI. The V end was cut by 6 bases, the J end by 5 bases, with 13 bases between. CDR3 sequence: CASRGTGRTGELFF. CDR3 DNA sequence: TGTGCCAGCAGGGGGACTGGGAGGACCGGGGAGCTGTTTTTT.

This clone was counted a single time. V gene TRBV4-2 combines with J gene TRBJ1-1; the match to TRBD1 covers 7 bases. CDR3 length: 14 residues. V lost 4 bases and J lost 1; bases outside the gene matches: 3. Germline V gene sequence: CDR1 LGHNA, CDR2 YNFKEQ. As DNA, the CDR3 is TGTGCCAGCAGCCGTCAGGGGGAGAACACTGAAGCTTTCTTT. Translating gives CASSRQGENTEAFF.

The chain couples TRBV3-1 (or the pseudogene TRBV3-2) to TRBJ1-1; the D is unclear. V lost 4 bases and J lost 5, with 8 bases in between. This CDR3 comprises 12 residues. The germline gives CDR1 LGHDT, CDR2 YNNKEL (reference sequence). The CDR3 DNA is TGTGCCAGCAGCCGGTCGGGAACTGAAGCTTTCTTT. Amino acids: CASSRSGTEAFF.

This sequence joins TRBV5-1 and TRBJ2-1; 7 bases align to TRBD1. This CDR3 region has 14 residues. Losses at the gene ends were 4 bases for V and 5 bases for J; bases not matched to a gene: 6. Per germline, CDR1 SGHRS and CDR2 YFSETQ. The CDR3 is CASSTGTADNEQFF. The CDR3 DNA sequence: TGCGCCAGCAGCACCGGGACAGCGGACAATGAGCAGTTCTTC.

The CDR3, as DNA: TGTGCCAGTAGTATTTCACTAGCGGGGGGCGTCACAGATACGCAGTATTTT. Translation: CASSISLAGGVTDTQYF. This chain uses TRBV19 with TRBJ2-3, with 12 bases aligning to TRBD2. Trimming removed 3 bases from V and 2 bases from J; junction bases left unmatched: 6. Per germline, CDR1 LNHDA and CDR2 SQIVND (reference sequence). The CDR3 runs 17 residues.

The chain couples TRBV5-5 to TRBJ1-1; D not certain. Trimming cost V 5 bases and J 2 bases, with 10 bases left between them. Per the germline V gene, CDR1 is SGHKS and CDR2 is YYEKEE (reference sequence). This CDR3 is 13 amino acids long. The DNA for the CDR3 is TGTGCCAGCAGTATGGGAGTTAACACTGAAGCTTTCTTT. Protein product: CASSMGVNTEAFF.

The rearrangement links TRBV3-1 (or the pseudogene TRBV3-2) to TRBJ2-7; TRBD2 matches 9 bases. J lost 4 bases, V lost 1 base, and 8 bases had no gene match. From germline, CDR1 is LGHDT and CDR2 YNNKEL (reference sequence). This CDR3 is built from 16 residues. CDR3 sequence: CASSQALSGRGYEQYF. CDR3 coding DNA: TGTGCCAGCAGCCAAGCCCTTAGCGGGAGAGGTTACGAGCAGTACTTC.

The V and J genes are TRBV18 and TRBJ1-2; 12 nucleotides line up with TRBD1. V gave up 3 bases and J gave up 4 bases; unmatched junction bases: 3. This CDR3 spans 15 amino acids. Germline CDR1 KGHSH, CDR2 LQKENI. In DNA form, the CDR3 reads TGTGCCAGCTCACCCCCGGGACAGGGGGCCTATGGCTACACCTTC. Translation gives CASSPPGQGAYGYTF.

V is TRBV20-1 and J is TRBJ1-2, with D maybe TRBD1 (5 bases). Looked up from germline, CDR1 is DFQATT and CDR2 is SNEGSKA (reference sequence). This CDR3 has 15 amino acids. The ends were cut back, 3 bases at V and 4 bases at J, with 18 bases in the middle. Written as DNA, the CDR3 is TGCAGTGCTAGTGGGGAGGGGTCCCGCCGCTATGGCTACACCTTC. It specifies CSASGEGSRRYGYTF.

CDR3: CASSLSQGNTNTGELFF. As DNA, the CDR3 is TGTGCCAGCAGTCTCTCTCAGGGAAATACGAACACCGGGGAGCTGTTTTTT. This chain links TRBV6-2 or TRBV6-3 with TRBJ2-2, with a weak D call TRBD1 (5 bases). Trimming left V 5 bases short and J 0 bases short, with 16 bases between. Germline-derived CDR1 and CDR2 are MNHEY and SVGEGT. There are 17 residues in the CDR3.